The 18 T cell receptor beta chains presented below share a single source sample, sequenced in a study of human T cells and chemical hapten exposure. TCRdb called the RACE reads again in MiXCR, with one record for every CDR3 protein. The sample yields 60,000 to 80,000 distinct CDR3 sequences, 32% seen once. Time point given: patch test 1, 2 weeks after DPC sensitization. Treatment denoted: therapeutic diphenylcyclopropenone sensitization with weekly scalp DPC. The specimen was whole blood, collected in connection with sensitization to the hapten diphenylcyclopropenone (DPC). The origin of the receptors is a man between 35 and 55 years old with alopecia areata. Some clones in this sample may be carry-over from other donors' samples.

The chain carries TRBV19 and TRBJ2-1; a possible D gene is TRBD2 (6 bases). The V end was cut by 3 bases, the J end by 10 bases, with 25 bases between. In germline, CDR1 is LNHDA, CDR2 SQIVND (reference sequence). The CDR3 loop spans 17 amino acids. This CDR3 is CASSMGSWEGRRREQFF. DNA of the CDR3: TGTGCCAGTAGTATGGGATCGTGGGAAGGGAGGAGGCGGGAGCAGTTCTTC. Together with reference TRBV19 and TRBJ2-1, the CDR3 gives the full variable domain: DGGITQSPKYLFRKEGQNVTLSCEQNLNHDAMYWYRQDPGQGLRLIYYSQIVNDFQKGDIAEGYSVSREKKESFPLTVTSAQKNPTAFYLCASSMGSWEGRRREQFFGPGTRLTVL.

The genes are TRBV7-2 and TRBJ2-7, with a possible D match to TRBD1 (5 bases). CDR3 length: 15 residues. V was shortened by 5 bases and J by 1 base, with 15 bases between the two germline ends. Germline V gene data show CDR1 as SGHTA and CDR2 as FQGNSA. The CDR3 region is CASSPRAQKSYEQYF. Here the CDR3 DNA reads TGTGCCAGCAGCCCCAGGGCCCAAAAGTCCTACGAGCAGTACTTC.

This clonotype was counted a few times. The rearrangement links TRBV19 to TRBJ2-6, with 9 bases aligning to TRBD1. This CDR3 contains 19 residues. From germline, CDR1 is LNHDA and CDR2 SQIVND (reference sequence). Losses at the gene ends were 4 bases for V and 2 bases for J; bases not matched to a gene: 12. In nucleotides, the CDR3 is TGTGCCAGTAGTACTCAACCCGGGACAGGGTCTGCTGGGGCCAACGTCCTGACTTTC. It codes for CASSTQPGTGSAGANVLTF.

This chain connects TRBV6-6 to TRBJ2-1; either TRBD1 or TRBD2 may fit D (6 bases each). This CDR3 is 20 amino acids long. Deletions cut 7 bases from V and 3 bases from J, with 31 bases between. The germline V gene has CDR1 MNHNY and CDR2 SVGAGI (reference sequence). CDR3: CASTLRQGRGGGALYNEQFF. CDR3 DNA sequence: TGTGCCAGCACCCTACGCCAGGGCAGGGGCGGAGGGGCACTCTACAATGAGCAGTTCTTC.

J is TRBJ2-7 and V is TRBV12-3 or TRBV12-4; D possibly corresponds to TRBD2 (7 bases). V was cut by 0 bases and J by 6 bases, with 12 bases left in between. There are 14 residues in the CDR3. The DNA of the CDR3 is TGTGCCAGCAGTTTAGCGGGAGGGGGTGGCGAGCAGTACTTC. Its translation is CASSLAGGGGEQYF.

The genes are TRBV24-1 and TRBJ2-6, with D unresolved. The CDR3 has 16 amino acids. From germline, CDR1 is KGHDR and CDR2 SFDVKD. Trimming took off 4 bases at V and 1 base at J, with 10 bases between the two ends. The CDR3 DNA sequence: TGTGCCACCAGTGACTTCTCGAGATCTGGGGCCAACGTCCTGACTTTC. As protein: CATSDFSRSGANVLTF.

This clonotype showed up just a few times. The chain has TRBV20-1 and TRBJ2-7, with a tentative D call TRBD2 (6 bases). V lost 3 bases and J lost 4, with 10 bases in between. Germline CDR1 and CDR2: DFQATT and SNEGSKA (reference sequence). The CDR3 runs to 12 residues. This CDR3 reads CSASGSGYEQYF. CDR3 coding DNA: TGCAGTGCTAGCGGGAGTGGGTACGAGCAGTACTTC.

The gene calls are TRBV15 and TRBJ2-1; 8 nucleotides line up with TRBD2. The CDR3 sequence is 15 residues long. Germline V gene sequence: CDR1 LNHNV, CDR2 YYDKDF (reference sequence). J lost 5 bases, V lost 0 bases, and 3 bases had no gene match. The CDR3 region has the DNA TGTGCCACCAGCAGAGAACTAGCGGACCACAATGAGCAGTTCTTC. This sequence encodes CATSRELADHNEQFF.

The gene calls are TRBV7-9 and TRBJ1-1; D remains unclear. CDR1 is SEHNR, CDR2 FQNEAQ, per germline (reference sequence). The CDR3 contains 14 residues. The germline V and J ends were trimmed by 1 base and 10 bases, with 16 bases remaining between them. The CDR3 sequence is CASSLGGRLLRAFF. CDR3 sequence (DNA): TGTGCCAGCAGCTTAGGTGGTCGCTTATTGAGAGCTTTCTTT.

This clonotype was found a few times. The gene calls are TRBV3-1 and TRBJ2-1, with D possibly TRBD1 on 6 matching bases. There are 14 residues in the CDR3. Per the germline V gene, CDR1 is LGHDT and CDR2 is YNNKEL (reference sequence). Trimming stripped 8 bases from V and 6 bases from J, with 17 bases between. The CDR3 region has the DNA TGTGCCAGCCAACAGGGAGTTGGGGGCAATGAGCAGTTCTTC. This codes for CASQQGVGGNEQFF.

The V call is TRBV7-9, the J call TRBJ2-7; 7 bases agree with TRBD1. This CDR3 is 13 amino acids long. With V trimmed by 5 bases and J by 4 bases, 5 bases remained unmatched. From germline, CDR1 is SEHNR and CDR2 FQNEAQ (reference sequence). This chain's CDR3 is CASSPRQGYEQYF. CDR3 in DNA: TGTGCCAGCAGCCCGCGACAGGGTTACGAGCAGTACTTC.

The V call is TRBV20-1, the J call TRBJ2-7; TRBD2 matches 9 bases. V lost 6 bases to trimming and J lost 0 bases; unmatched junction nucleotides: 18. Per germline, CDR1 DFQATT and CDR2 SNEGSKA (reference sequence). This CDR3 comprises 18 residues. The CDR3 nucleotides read TGCAGTGCCCCACCGTGGGGTGCTAGCGGGACCTTCTCCTACGAGCAGTACTTC. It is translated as CSAPPWGASGTFSYEQYF.

The CDR3 DNA reads as TGTGCCAGCAGGGGACTAGCGGGAAAGTATGAGCAGTTCTTC. It is translated as CASRGLAGKYEQFF. The chain links TRBV6-2 or TRBV6-3 to TRBJ2-1, with 13 positions matching TRBD2. Trimming removed 6 bases from V and 8 bases from J; junction bases left unmatched: 4. The CDR3 length is 14 residues. Germline V lookup: CDR1 MNHEY, CDR2 SVGEGT.

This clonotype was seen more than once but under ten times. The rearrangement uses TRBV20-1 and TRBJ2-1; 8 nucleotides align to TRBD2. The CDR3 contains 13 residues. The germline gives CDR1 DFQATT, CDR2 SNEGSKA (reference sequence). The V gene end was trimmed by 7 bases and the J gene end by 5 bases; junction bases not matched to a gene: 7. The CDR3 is CSVSGLGDNEQFF. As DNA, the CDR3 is TGCAGTGTTTCGGGACTAGGGGACAATGAGCAGTTCTTC.

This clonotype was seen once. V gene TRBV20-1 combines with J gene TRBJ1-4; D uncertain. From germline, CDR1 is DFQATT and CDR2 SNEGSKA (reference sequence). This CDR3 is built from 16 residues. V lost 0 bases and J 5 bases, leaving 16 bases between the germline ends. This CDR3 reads CSARDRPGNRNEKLFF. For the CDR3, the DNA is TGCAGTGCTAGAGATCGACCGGGCAATAGGAATGAAAAACTGTTTTTT.

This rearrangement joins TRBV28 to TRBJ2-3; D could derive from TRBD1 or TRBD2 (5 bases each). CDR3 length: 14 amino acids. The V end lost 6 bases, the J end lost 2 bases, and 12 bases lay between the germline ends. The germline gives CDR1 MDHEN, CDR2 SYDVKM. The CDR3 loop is CASRPEGFTDTQYF. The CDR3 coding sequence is TGTGCCAGCAGGCCTGAGGGGTTCACAGATACGCAGTATTTT.

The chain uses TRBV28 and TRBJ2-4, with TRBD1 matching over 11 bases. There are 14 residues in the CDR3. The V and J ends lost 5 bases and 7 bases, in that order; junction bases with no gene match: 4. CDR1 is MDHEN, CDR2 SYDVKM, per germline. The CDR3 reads CASSRTGGANIQYF. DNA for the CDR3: TGTGCCAGCAGTCGGACAGGGGGCGCGAACATTCAGTACTTC.

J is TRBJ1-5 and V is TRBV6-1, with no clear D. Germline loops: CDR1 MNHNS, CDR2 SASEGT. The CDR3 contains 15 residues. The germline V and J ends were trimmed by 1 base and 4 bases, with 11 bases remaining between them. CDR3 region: CASSEEGLGNQPQHF. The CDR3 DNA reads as TGTGCCAGCAGTGAAGAGGGCTTGGGGAATCAGCCCCAGCATTTT.